This TCR beta chain was captured in a study of tissue T cells after allogeneic stem cell transplantation. Comparators without hematopoietic cell transplant had other cancers, at least five gastrointestinal samples, and no known gastrointestinal disease. As regards this clone: Its antigen is unknown.

Study-level points and caveats: Motif-based clustering found tissue-specific repertoire signatures shared across patients, though few clones were shared. Sampling depth was limited, and the cohort was small and clinically varied.

Germline assignment: CDR1 GTSNPN and CDR2 SVGIG (reference sequence). V lost 2 bases to trimming and J lost 6 bases, with 7 bases between them. This CDR3 has 12 residues. Some clones are missing from TCRdb's copy, which holds only in-frame ones; the method was immunoSEQ multiplex PCR. Of 10,000 or so clones detected, 60% to 75% appear once; the ten largest clones hold about a tenth. The sequence came from a woman aged 18 to 50 with breast cancer. The specimen comprised tissue from the ileum, sampled at autopsy. V is TRBV30 and J is TRBJ2-2; D is unresolved. In DNA form, the CDR3 reads TGTGCCTGGAGTATCAGCGCCGGGGAGCTGTTTTTT. This sequence encodes CAWSISAGELFF.